These 4 T cell receptor beta chains came from one sample sequenced in a study of T cells after yellow fever vaccination. TCRdb ran MiXCR on the 5' RACE reads and lists one entry per CDR3 protein. The table lists about 310,000 distinct CDR3 sequences, less than 4.5% of them singletons. The sample was PBMCs, taken on the day of the yellow fever booster vaccination. The receptors here all came from a man between 18 and 35 years old who received the YFV17D yellow fever vaccine.

This clonotype came up a few times. CDR3 bases: TGCAGTGCTAGATCCCATCAGGTGGCAGATACGCAGTATTTT. Residues: CSARSHQVADTQYF. The gene calls are TRBV20-1 and TRBJ2-3; D is uncertain. V was pared by 2 bases and J by 4 bases, with 13 bases between. CDR1 DFQATT and CDR2 SNEGSKA come from the germline V gene (reference sequence). The CDR3 length is 14 residues.

This clonotype was detected ten times or more. The J gene is TRBJ1-5, the V gene TRBV20-1, with 9 bases lining up with TRBD1. CDR3 length: 13 residues. Germline lookup yields CDR1 DFQATT and CDR2 SNEGSKA (reference sequence). V was pared by 6 bases and J by 5 bases, with 5 bases of the junction left unmatched. The CDR3 coding sequence is TGCAGTGCCAAGACAGGGGGAGATCAGCCCCAGCATTTT. Translating gives CSAKTGGDQPQHF.

The V call is TRBV4-3, the J call TRBJ2-2; D may be TRBD2 (5 bases). V dropped 8 bases and J dropped 5 bases, with 18 bases sitting between them. CDR1 and CDR2 (germline): LGHNA, YSLEER. This CDR3 region has 15 residues. The DNA for the CDR3 is TGCGCCAGCGGCCCCCGACTCCGGGGTACCGGGGAGCTGTTTTTT. Protein product: CASGPRLRGTGELFF.

This clonotype was seen only a few times. The chain links TRBV15 to TRBJ1-4; TRBD1 might be the D (5 bases). The V gene's germline CDR1 is LNHNV and CDR2 YYDKDF (reference sequence). This CDR3 spans 15 amino acids. V was pared by 3 bases and J by 8 bases, with 16 bases between. DNA for the CDR3: TGTGCCACCAGCAGGACGGGGGGAGTCCGGGAAAAACTGTTTTTT. Translated, it gives CATSRTGGVREKLFF.